This T cell receptor beta chain was sequenced for a study of identical twins (dated by TCRdb to the mid-2010s). Regarding the study in general: To test whether fetal clonotypes persist, this study deep-sequenced TCR alpha and beta repertoires from monozygotic twins, from unrelated adults of various ages, and from cord blood. Replicate twin experiments were performed at different times using different library preparation protocols to rule out contamination.

Only healthy Caucasian donors were included. Three pairs of female monozygotic twins, all aged roughly 18 to 30 years, made up the twin cohort. Using Miltenyi CD45RO+ enrichment and human naive T-cell isolation kits, memory (CD45RO+) and naive T cells were isolated from PBMC. The CDR3 holds 14 amino acids from the cysteine to the phenylalanine. Only the CDR3 DNA is retained, 42 bases long and in frame from the first base. V loses 3 bases of germline sequence and J loses 9 bases, and the interval between the two ends is 15 bases. In its sample, this clonotype was seen many times. The antigen it binds to is not known. Base qualities are not recorded, but no much larger clone differs from it by a single base. Results and caveats for the whole study, not just this receptor: Out-of-frame TCR alpha sharing in monozygotic twins was systematically underestimated by recombination models, whereas sharing between unrelated individuals was in agreement with the recombination models. The excess sharing between twins in beta out-of-frame sequences was weaker because fewer shared sequences reduced the signal-to-noise ratio. Fewer insertions were carried by abundant cord blood beta clonotypes; a weaker similar trend was observed in young adult naive repertoires, while no such trend was observed in memory repertoires. Compared with coincidental sharing between unrelated individuals, an excess of low generation-probability sequences was observed among out-of-frame TCR alpha sequences shared between twins. Invariant T cells such as MAIT and iNKT could partly confound zero-insertion analyses, although diverse VJ usage argued against such confounding for most clonotypes. Conclusions relied on cross-sectional statistical analysis, since the same donors could not be followed over many years.

The protocol used for the library was 5' RACE. The sequencing machine was an Illumina HiSeq 2000. Template switching introduced a universal primer binding site; the final cDNA contained a unique molecular identifier, enabling accurate counting of TCR cDNA molecules. Specific primers in the conserved constant-segment region were used to synthesize first-strand cDNA for the TCR alpha and beta chains. To control for contamination, each cDNA library was double barcoded with a SMART-Mk sample barcode plus Illumina barcodes. TruSeq adapter sequences, together with Illumina sample barcodes, were added in two successive PCR steps. Sequencing of the TCR alpha and beta cDNA libraries was done on the Illumina HiSeq platform using custom primers. Per the source publication's procedure: Unique molecular identifiers were extracted from raw reads with MiGEC, and CDR3 positions were determined with MiXCR. Recombination models were inferred per individual with the repgenHMM and IGoR tools using an EM algorithm. Shared clonotypes were analyzed with the tcR package in R, and sharing was normalized by the product of cloneset sizes. To study raw recombination without the effects of thymic and clonal selection, out-of-frame nonproductive sequences were analyzed. In-frame beta chains were kept once TCRdb had trimmed the public reads at Q25 with fastp and called clones with MiXCR. One record per CDR3 amino acid sequence lists the most common genes and DNA. TCRdb, not the authors, supplied the V and J calls. A total of under 250,000 distinct CDR3 sequences appear in this sample, under 10% of them only once. Of the sample, less than 2% falls within the top ten clones.

This sample also belongs to another study, concerning yellow fever vaccine responses in identical twins. That second report states: According to the authors, in identical twins the way T cells responded to vaccination appeared partly convergent and partly personalized. Focusing on identical twins, the study followed the T cell clones that responded to the vaccine, and did so with precision.

The sequenced material came from memory (CD45RO+) T cells sorted from blood. The cell subset or site label here, explained by the study, means: CD45RO+ enriched T cells. The receptor comes from a young woman in good health. The chain employs TRBV12-3 or TRBV12-4 and TRBJ1-5; D gene: possibly TRBD1, on 5 matching bases. CDR3 loop: CASSLPGRNSPQHF. The base sequence is TGTGCCAGCAGTTTGCCAGGGCGGAATTCGCCCCAGCATTTT.